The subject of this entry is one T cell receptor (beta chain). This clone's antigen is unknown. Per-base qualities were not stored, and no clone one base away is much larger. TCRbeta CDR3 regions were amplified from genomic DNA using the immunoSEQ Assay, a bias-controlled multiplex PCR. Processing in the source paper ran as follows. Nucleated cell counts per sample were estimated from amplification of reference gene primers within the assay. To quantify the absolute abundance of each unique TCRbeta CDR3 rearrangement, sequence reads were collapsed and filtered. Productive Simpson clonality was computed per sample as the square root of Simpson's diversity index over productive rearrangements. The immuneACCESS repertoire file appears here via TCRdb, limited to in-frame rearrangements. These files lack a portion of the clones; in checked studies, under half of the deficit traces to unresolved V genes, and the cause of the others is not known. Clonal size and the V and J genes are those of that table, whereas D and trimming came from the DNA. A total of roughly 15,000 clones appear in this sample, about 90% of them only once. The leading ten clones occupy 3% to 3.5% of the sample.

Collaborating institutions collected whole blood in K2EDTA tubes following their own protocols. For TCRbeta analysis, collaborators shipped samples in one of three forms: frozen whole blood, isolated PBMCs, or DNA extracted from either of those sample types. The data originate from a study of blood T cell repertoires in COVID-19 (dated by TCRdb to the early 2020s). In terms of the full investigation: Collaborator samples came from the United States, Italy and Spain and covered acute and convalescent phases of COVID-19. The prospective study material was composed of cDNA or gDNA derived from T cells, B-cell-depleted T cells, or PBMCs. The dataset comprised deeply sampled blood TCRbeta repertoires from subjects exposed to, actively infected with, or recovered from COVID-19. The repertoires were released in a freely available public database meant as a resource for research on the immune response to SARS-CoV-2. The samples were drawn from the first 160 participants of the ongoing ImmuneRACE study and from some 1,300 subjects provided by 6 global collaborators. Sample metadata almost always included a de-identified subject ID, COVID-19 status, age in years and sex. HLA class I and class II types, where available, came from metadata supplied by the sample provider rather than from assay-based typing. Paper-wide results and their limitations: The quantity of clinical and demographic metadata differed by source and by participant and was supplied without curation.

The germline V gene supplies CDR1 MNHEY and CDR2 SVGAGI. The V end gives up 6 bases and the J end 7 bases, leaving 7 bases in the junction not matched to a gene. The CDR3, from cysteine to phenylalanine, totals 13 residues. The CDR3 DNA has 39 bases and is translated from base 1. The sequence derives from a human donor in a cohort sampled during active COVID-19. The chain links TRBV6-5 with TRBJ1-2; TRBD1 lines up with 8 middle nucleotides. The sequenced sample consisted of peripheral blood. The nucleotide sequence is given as TGTGCCAGCAGCCCAGGGGGCGCGGGTGGCTACACCTTC. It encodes CASSPGGAGGYTF.